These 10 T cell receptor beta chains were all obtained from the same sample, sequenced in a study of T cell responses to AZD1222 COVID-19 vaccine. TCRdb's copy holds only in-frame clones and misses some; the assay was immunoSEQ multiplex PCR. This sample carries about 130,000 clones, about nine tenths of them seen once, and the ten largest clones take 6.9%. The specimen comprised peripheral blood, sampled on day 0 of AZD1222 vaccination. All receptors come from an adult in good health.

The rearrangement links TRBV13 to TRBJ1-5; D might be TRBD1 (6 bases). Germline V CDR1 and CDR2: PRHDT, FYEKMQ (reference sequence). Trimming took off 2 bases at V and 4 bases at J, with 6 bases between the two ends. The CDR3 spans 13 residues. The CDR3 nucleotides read TGTGCCAGCAGCTTACAGGGGAATCAGCCCCAGCATTTT. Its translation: CASSLQGNQPQHF.

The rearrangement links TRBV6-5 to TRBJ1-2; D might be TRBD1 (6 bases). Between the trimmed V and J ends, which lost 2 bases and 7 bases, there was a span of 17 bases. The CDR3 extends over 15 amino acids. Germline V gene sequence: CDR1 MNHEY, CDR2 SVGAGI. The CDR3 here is CASSYPGDKQGGYTF. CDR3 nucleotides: TGTGCCAGCAGTTACCCAGGGGACAAACAGGGTGGCTACACCTTC.

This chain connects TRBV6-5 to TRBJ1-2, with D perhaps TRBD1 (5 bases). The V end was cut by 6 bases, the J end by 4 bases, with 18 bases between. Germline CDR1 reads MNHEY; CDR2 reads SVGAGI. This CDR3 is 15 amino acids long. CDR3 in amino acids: CASRRDGTASYGYTF. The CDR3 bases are TGTGCCAGCAGACGAGATGGGACGGCCTCCTATGGCTACACCTTC.

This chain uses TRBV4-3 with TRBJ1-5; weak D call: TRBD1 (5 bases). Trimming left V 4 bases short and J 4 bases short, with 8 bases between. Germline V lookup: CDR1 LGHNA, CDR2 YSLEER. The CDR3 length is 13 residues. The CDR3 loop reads CASSLGPNQPQHF. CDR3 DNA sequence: TGCGCCAGCAGCCTGGGGCCAAATCAGCCCCAGCATTTT.

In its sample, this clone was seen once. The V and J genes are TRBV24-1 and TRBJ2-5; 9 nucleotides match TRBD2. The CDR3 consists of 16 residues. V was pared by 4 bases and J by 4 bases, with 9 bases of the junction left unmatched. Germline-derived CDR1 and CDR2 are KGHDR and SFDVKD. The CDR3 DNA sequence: TGTGCCACCAGTGACACCGGGGTAGCGGGGGCAGAGACCCAGTACTTC. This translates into CATSDTGVAGAETQYF.

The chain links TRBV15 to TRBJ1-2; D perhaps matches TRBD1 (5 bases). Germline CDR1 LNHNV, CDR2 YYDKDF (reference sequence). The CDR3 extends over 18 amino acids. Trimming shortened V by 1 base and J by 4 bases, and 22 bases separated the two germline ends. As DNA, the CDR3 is TGTGCCACCAGCAGAGGGTGGGGCGACAGCTCCGCCTTCTATGGCTACACCTTC. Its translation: CATSRGWGDSSAFYGYTF.

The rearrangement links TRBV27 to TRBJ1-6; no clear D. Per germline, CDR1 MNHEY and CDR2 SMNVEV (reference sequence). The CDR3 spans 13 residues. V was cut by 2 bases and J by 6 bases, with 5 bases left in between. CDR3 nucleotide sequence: TGTGCCAGCAGTTTACAGTCTAATTCACCCCTCCACTTT. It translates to CASSLQSNSPLHF.

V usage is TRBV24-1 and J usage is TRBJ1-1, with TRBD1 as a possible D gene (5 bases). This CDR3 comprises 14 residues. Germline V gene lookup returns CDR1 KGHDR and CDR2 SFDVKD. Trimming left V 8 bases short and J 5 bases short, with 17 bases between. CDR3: CATTGGGKETEAFF. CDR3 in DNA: TGTGCCACCACTGGGGGGGGGAAGGAGACTGAAGCTTTCTTT.

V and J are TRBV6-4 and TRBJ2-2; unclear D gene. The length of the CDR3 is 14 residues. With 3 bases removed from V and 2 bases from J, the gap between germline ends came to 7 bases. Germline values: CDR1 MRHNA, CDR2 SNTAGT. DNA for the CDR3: TGTGCCAGCAGTGAGGGTGCAAACACCGGGGAGCTGTTTTTT. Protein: CASSEGANTGELFF.

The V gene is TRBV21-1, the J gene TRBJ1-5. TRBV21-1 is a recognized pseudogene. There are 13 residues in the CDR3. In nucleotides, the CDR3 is TGTGCCAGAGCAAAGGGTCAGGTTCAGCCCCAGCATTTT. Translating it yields CARAKGQVQPQHF.